A single sample is the source of the 30 T cell receptor beta chains below, sequenced in a study of cytomegalovirus exposure and HLA in healthy donors. Profiling relied on immunoSEQ multiplex PCR, and the TCRdb table lists in-frame clones only, not all of them. Among 70,000 to 80,000 clones listed, roughly 95% were seen once. Specimen: PBMCs. The source is a woman in her late teens or twenties in good health and CMV-seropositive.

The chain is built from TRBV6-6 and TRBJ1-1, with 12 bases lining up with TRBD1. Germline V gene lookup returns CDR1 MNHNY and CDR2 SVGAGI (reference sequence). This CDR3 region has 15 residues. The junction had 4 bases not matched to a gene; V was cut back by 2 bases and J by 6 bases. The CDR3 is CASSYTGQGAPEAFF. DNA of the CDR3: TGTGCCAGCAGTTACACGGGACAGGGGGCCCCTGAAGCTTTCTTT.

The rearrangement uses TRBV9 and TRBJ2-1; 9 bases align to TRBD2. CDR1 is SGDLS and CDR2 is YYNGEE in the germline V gene. V gave up 2 bases and J gave up 1 base; unmatched junction bases: 4. The CDR3 has 16 residues. As DNA, the CDR3 is TGTGCCAGCAGCGTCGGCGGGGGGGGTTCCTACAATGAGCAGTTCTTC. As protein: CASSVGGGGSYNEQFF.

The chain carries TRBV6-1 and TRBJ2-7; possible D gene TRBD1, 5 bases. Trimming removed 5 bases from V and 0 bases from J, with 11 bases in between. The CDR3 covers 14 residues. CDR1 and CDR2 from the germline V gene are MNHNS and SASEGT. CDR3 bases: TGTGCCAGCAGTATACAGGCGAGCTCCTACGAGCAGTACTTC. It yields the protein CASSIQASSYEQYF.

The V and J genes are TRBV9 and TRBJ2-1; 14 bases fit TRBD2. The junction had 3 bases not matched to a gene; V was cut back by 3 bases and J by 7 bases. The CDR3 contains 15 residues. In germline, CDR1 is SGDLS, CDR2 YYNGEE. CDR3 coding DNA: TGTGCCAGCAGCGCCCGGACTAGCGGGAGGAATGAGCAGTTCTTC. It codes for CASSARTSGRNEQFF.

The count of this clone is one. The V call is TRBV10-2, the J call TRBJ1-2, with D uncertain. The V and J ends lost 4 bases and 0 bases respectively, with 6 bases between them. The CDR3 spans 13 residues. CDR1 and CDR2 from the germline V gene are WSHSY and SAAADI. The CDR3 loop is CASSAGANYGYTF. In nucleotides, the CDR3 is TGCGCCAGCAGTGCCGGGGCTAACTATGGCTACACCTTC.

In this sample, this clone turned up a few times. The chain links TRBV4-2 to TRBJ2-3, with 8 bases fitting TRBD2. The trim removed 0 bases at V and 4 bases at J, leaving 9 bases unmatched. CDR1 and CDR2 (germline): LGHNA, YNFKEQ. The CDR3 has 17 amino acids. The chain's CDR3 is CASSQERRGGGPDTQYF. The CDR3 DNA reads TGTGCCAGCAGCCAAGAGAGACGGGGGGGAGGCCCAGATACGCAGTATTTT.

The chain combines TRBV7-9 with TRBJ2-5; 12 nucleotides align to TRBD2. The CDR3 runs 16 residues. Trimming at V came to 5 bases and at J to 4 bases, leaving 8 bases not matched to a gene. The V gene's germline CDR1 is SEHNR and CDR2 FQNEAQ (reference sequence). DNA of the CDR3: TGTGCCAGCAGCCATTCTAGCGGGAGGGGGCGAGAGACCCAGTACTTC. The encoded protein is CASSHSSGRGRETQYF.

V and J are TRBV28 and TRBJ2-1; 11 bases align to TRBD2. In germline, CDR1 is MDHEN, CDR2 SYDVKM. The junction had 12 bases not matched to a gene; V was cut back by 2 bases and J by 9 bases. The CDR3 runs to 17 residues. The CDR3 DNA follows: TGTGCCAGCAGTTTAGGAGGCCTAGCGGGGGGACTACTTGAGCAGTTCTTC. This gives the protein CASSLGGLAGGLLEQFF.

This rearrangement joins TRBV19 to TRBJ1-2; D ambiguous. Between the trimmed V and J ends, which lost 6 bases and 0 bases, there was a span of 11 bases. Looked up from germline, CDR1 is LNHDA and CDR2 is SQIVND (reference sequence). CDR3 length equals 14 residues. The CDR3, as DNA: TGTGCCAGTAGCGGACTGAGAGCTAACTATGGCTACACCTTC. Protein sequence: CASSGLRANYGYTF.

The chain carries TRBV11-3 and TRBJ1-1, with D unresolved. The CDR3 spans 17 residues. V was pared by 5 bases and J by 1 base, with 20 bases between. Germline V gene sequence: CDR1 SGHNT, CDR2 YENEEA. This CDR3 is CASSAYPRLTGNTEAFF. Here the CDR3 DNA reads TGTGCCAGCAGCGCTTACCCCCGACTCACGGGGAACACTGAAGCTTTCTTT.

Regarding this clone: The junction departs from germline at one end; a sequencing error may be responsible. This chain links TRBV7-7 with TRBJ2-5, with 7 bases that match TRBD1. The germline CDR1 and CDR2 sequences are SSHAT and FNYEAQ (reference sequence). The CDR3 is made up of 15 amino acids. The CDR3 sequence: CASSITGTEKDTQYF. Here the CDR3 DNA reads TGTGCCAGCAGCATTACCGGGACAGAAAAAGATACCCAGTACTTC.

The rearrangement links TRBV11-2 to TRBJ1-3, with unresolved D. With 1 base removed from V and 0 bases from J, the gap between germline ends came to 7 bases. The CDR3 consists of 15 residues. From germline, CDR1 is SGHAT and CDR2 FQNNGV. The CDR3 region has the DNA TGTGCCAGCAGCTTAGGAACAGTCTCTGGAAACACCATATATTTT. Residues: CASSLGTVSGNTIYF.

This chain connects TRBV13 to TRBJ1-1, with unresolved D. From germline, CDR1 is PRHDT and CDR2 FYEKMQ (reference sequence). The germline V and J ends were trimmed by 1 base and 1 base, with 4 bases remaining between them. CDR3 length equals 13 residues. DNA of the CDR3: TGTGCCAGCAGCTTAGAGAGGAACACTGAAGCTTTCTTT. It yields the protein CASSLERNTEAFF. Full variable domain (remainder filled in from reference TRBV13 and TRBJ1-1): AAGVIQSPRHLIKEKRETATLKCYPIPRHDTVYWYQQGPGQDPQFLISFYEKMQSDKGSIPDRFSAQQFSDYHSELNMSSLELGDSALYFCASSLERNTEAFFGQGTRLTVV.

The genes are TRBV27 and TRBJ2-1, with 10 bases that match TRBD2. The germline V gene has CDR1 MNHEY and CDR2 SMNVEV (reference sequence). CDR3 size: 18 residues. The V gene end was trimmed by 8 bases and the J gene end by 4 bases; junction bases not matched to a gene: 17. CDR3 bases: TGTGCCAGCGCGTTGATAAGGCCAGCGGGAGGGTTTTACAATGAGCAGTTCTTC. It yields the protein CASALIRPAGGFYNEQFF.

The rearrangement links TRBV7-7 to TRBJ2-3, with no clear D. The CDR3 sequence is 14 residues long. The V end lost 5 bases, the J end lost 0 bases, and 9 bases lay between the germline ends. CDR1 and CDR2 (germline): SSHAT, FNYEAQ (reference sequence). The CDR3 DNA reads as TGTGCCAGCAGCCCCCTAGGTAGCACAGATACGCAGTATTTT. As protein: CASSPLGSTDTQYF.

This chain uses TRBV6-6 with TRBJ1-2; D possibly corresponds to TRBD1 (5 bases). The ends were cut back, 0 bases at V and 3 bases at J, with 8 bases in the middle. The germline CDR1 and CDR2 sequences are MNHNY and SVGAGI (reference sequence). The CDR3 totals 14 residues. This chain's CDR3 is CASSYSGGDYGYTF. The CDR3 DNA reads TGTGCCAGCAGTTACTCGGGGGGTGACTATGGCTACACCTTC.

The chain joins TRBV7-6 to TRBJ2-7; 10 bases match TRBD1. Looked up from germline, CDR1 is SGHVS and CDR2 is FNYEAQ. The CDR3 length is 15 residues. Trimming at V came to 2 bases and at J to 2 bases, leaving 3 bases not matched to a gene. The CDR3 nucleotides are TGTGCCAGCAGCTTAAGGACAGGGGGTACCTACGAGCAGTACTTC. Encoded protein: CASSLRTGGTYEQYF.

This rearrangement joins TRBV7-9 to TRBJ1-2, with 9 bases lining up with TRBD1. Germline CDR1 reads SEHNR; CDR2 reads FQNEAQ (reference sequence). The V gene end was trimmed by 3 bases and the J gene end by 3 bases; junction bases not matched to a gene: 2. The CDR3 covers 14 residues. The CDR3 here is CASSLGQGHYGYTF. The CDR3 DNA reads as TGTGCCAGCAGCTTGGGACAGGGACACTATGGCTACACCTTC.

The chain combines TRBV5-1 with TRBJ2-1; 7 positions match TRBD2. The CDR3 runs to 14 residues. CDR1 is SGHRS and CDR2 is YFSETQ in the germline V gene. V was pared by 0 bases and J by 8 bases, with 5 bases of the junction left unmatched. As DNA, the CDR3 is TGCGCCAGCAGCTTGGCGGGCCGGGGGGATGAGCAGTTCTTC. This codes for CASSLAGRGDEQFF.

This clone showed up just once. The chain combines TRBV28 with TRBJ1-2; the D gene is possibly TRBD1 (5 bases). Deletions cut 2 bases from V and 7 bases from J, with 11 bases between. Germline V gives CDR1 MDHEN, CDR2 SYDVKM. The CDR3 runs 13 residues. CDR3 region: CASSLRGFAGYTF. The CDR3 region has the DNA TGTGCCAGCAGTTTAAGGGGATTTGCTGGCTACACCTTC.

The V call is TRBV28, the J call TRBJ1-6; D is possibly TRBD1 (6 bases). The V gene's germline CDR1 is MDHEN and CDR2 SYDVKM. This CDR3 spans 15 amino acids. Trimming removed 8 bases from V and 6 bases from J, with 17 bases in between. The chain's CDR3 is CASGIIQGFNSPLHF. DNA of the CDR3: TGTGCCAGCGGCATAATCCAGGGGTTTAATTCACCCCTCCACTTT.

The rearrangement links TRBV2 to TRBJ2-5, with a possible D match to TRBD2 (8 bases). The CDR3 contains 17 residues. CDR1 is SNHLY, CDR2 FYNNEI, per germline. Trimming pared 10 bases from V and 1 base from J, leaving 25 bases between. CDR3 nucleotide sequence: TGTGCCAATCACAGGGGCAGCGGGAGAAGTGGCCAAGAGACCCAGTACTTC. Its protein product is CANHRGSGRSGQETQYF.

The chain has TRBV30 and TRBJ1-2, with D maybe TRBD1 (5 bases). CDR1 is GTSNPN and CDR2 is SVGIG in the germline V gene (reference sequence). The CDR3 is made up of 15 amino acids. Deletions cut 0 bases from V and 4 bases from J, with 15 bases between. The CDR3 here is CAWSVLRTQLYGYTF. CDR3 DNA sequence: TGTGCCTGGAGTGTACTGAGGACACAGCTCTATGGCTACACCTTC.

V usage is TRBV10-3 and J usage is TRBJ2-5; TRBD1 matches 7 bases. The germline V gene has CDR1 ENHRY and CDR2 SYGVKD. With 8 bases clipped from V and 0 bases from J, the junction kept 3 bases outside the gene matches. This CDR3 spans 13 amino acids. The CDR3 reads CAIGGQDQETQYF. DNA for the CDR3: TGTGCCATCGGTGGACAGGACCAAGAGACCCAGTACTTC.

The V call is TRBV7-2, the J call TRBJ2-3; D gene unclear. The CDR3 spans 15 residues. The V end lost 8 bases, the J end lost 0 bases, and 15 bases lay between the germline ends. CDR1 and CDR2 from the germline V gene are SGHTA and FQGNSA. The chain's CDR3 is CASRSAATSTDTQYF. CDR3 DNA: TGTGCCAGCCGCTCGGCCGCGACTAGCACAGATACGCAGTATTTT.

The genes are TRBV6-4 and TRBJ2-1, with 8 positions matching TRBD2. Looked up from germline, CDR1 is MRHNA and CDR2 is SNTAGT. The CDR3 is made up of 16 amino acids. J gave up 6 bases and V 1 base, and 8 bases lay outside the gene matches. Written as DNA, the CDR3 is TGTGCCAGCAGTGACTGGACTAGCCCATCCCTCAATGAGCAGTTCTTC. Translated: CASSDWTSPSLNEQFF.

This chain links TRBV2 with TRBJ1-5; TRBD1 matches at 7 bases. CDR3 length equals 13 residues. V gave up 6 bases and J gave up 3 bases; unmatched junction bases: 2. Germline CDR1 and CDR2: SNHLY and FYNNEI. The CDR3 loop reads CASRTGFNQPQHF. The CDR3 region has the DNA TGTGCCAGCAGGACAGGGTTCAATCAGCCCCAGCATTTT.

The V and J genes are TRBV6-6 and TRBJ1-2; a weak D match, TRBD1 (5 bases). The CDR3 is made up of 14 amino acids. V lost 5 bases and J lost 0, with 10 bases in between. Per the germline V gene, CDR1 is MNHNY and CDR2 is SVGAGI (reference sequence). The CDR3 loop is CASSITGTNYGYTF. In nucleotides, the CDR3 is TGTGCCAGCAGTATAACAGGCACTAACTATGGCTACACCTTC.

J is TRBJ2-7 and V is TRBV5-4; 10 nucleotides match TRBD2. The CDR3 covers 13 residues. Germline V gene data show CDR1 as SGHNT and CDR2 as YYREEE (reference sequence). Trimming at V came to 10 bases and at J to 2 bases, leaving 6 bases not matched to a gene. The chain's CDR3 is CALRLAGTYEQYF. The CDR3 DNA is TGTGCCTTAAGACTAGCGGGTACCTACGAGCAGTACTTC. Complete variable domain (other parts from reference TRBV5-4 and TRBJ2-7): ETGVTQSPTHLIKTRGQQVTLRCSSQSGHNTVSWYQQALGQGPQFIFQYYREEENGRGNFPPRFSGLQFPNYSSELNVNALELDDSALYLCALRLAGTYEQYFGPGTRLTVT.

V gene TRBV19 combines with J gene TRBJ1-2; D may be TRBD1 (6 bases). This CDR3 comprises 14 residues. Per germline, CDR1 LNHDA and CDR2 SQIVND (reference sequence). Trimming stripped 9 bases from V and 5 bases from J, with 19 bases between. CDR3 loop: CASSIVQGEYGYTF. CDR3 sequence (DNA): TGTGCCAGCTCCATCGTACAGGGAGAATATGGCTACACCTTC.